This T cell receptor (beta chain) was profiled in a study of cytomegalovirus exposure and HLA in healthy donors. At the level of the study: From 170 million or so T cells, an earlier analysis saw approximately 120 million unique TCR beta sequences. Falling in the Caucasian-associated ancestry cluster were about 80% of around 370 genotyped donors. Whole-study findings and limits: Earlier analysis looked at TCR beta V segments, and most were productive about 87% or about 30% of the time. Rare TCR sequences dominated, though some public TCRs recurred in many donors.

Comment on this clone: The antigen is not known.

The PCR made use of 60 Vbeta and 13 Jbeta primers. This table comes from immunoSEQ multiplex PCR, and its TCRdb copy is limited to in-frame clones, with some not included. The sample contains about 190,000 clones, around 67% of which appear only once. Germline V CDR1 and CDR2: LNHNV, YYDKDF (reference sequence). Trimming cost V 0 bases and J 0 bases, with 9 bases left between them. The CDR3 is made up of 15 amino acids. The chain combines TRBV15 with TRBJ2-7, with D perhaps TRBD2 (6 bases). Sequenced: PBMCs. This TCR was sampled from a woman in her twenties or thirties in good health and CMV-seropositive. CDR3 sequence (DNA): TGTGCCACCAGCAGAGAACGGGGGATCTCCTACGAGCAGTACTTC. It is translated as CATSRERGISYEQYF.